The rows below give T cell receptor beta chains drawn from one sample of a study of blood T cells in healthy people across ages. One entry per CDR3 protein results from TCRdb running MiXCR on the 5' RACE reads. The sample lists fewer than 2,000,000 distinct CDR3 sequences; around 36% were seen once. What was sequenced was blood. Receptors were obtained from a young woman in good health. Each CDR3 is given with its conserved first and last residue. D genes are given only for firm matches. Rows may omit the clone size; those that give it use once, few, many or a size class.

d_call	clone_size	v_call	j_call	cdr3_nt	cdr3_aa
-	few	TRBV18	TRBJ2-2	TGTGCCAGCTCACCACCCTCTAGGAGGGGGCCCACCGGGGAGCTGTTTTTT	CASSPPSRRGPTGELFF
-	-	TRBV30	TRBJ2-2	TGTGCCTGGGGGACTTTAAACACCGGGGAGCTGTTTTTT	CAWGTLNTGELFF
-	-	TRBV7-2	TRBJ2-2	TGTGCCAGCAGCGGAACGGAATGGTTTTTT	CASSGTEWFF
-	-	TRBV7-2	TRBJ1-6	TGTGCCAGCAGCTTGACCGGAATGGCAGTTAATTCACCCCTCCACTTT	CASSLTGMAVNSPLHF
TRBD1	-	TRBV28	TRBJ2-7	TGTGCCAGCAGTCCGGACAGGCGCACCTACGAGCAGCACTTC	CASSPDRRTYEQHF
-	many	TRBV27	TRBJ2-1	TGTGCCAGCCTTAGAGCCAATGAGCAGTTCTTC	CASLRANEQFF
-	-	TRBV3-1	TRBJ1-2	TGTGCCAGCAGCCAAGATCAGGCACGCGGCTACACCTTC	CASSQDQARGYTF
TRBD1	few	TRBV15	TRBJ2-1	TGTGCCACCAGCCGGACAGGGTTTGGGTACAATGAGCAGTTCTTC	CATSRTGFGYNEQFF
TRBD2	few	TRBV27	TRBJ2-1	TGTGCCAGCATGGCTAGCGGGGGCGAATTCTACAATGAGCAGTTCTTC	CASMASGGEFYNEQFF
-	few	TRBV12-3/TRBV12-4	TRBJ1-2	TGTGCCAGCGCCTTAGGACACTATGGCTACACCTTC	CASALGHYGYTF
-	few	TRBV28	TRBJ2-4	TGTGCCAGCAGTTTACAACAGGGAGGCGGTCAGTACTTC	CASSLQQGGGQYF
TRBD2	-	TRBV29-1	TRBJ2-3	TGCAGCGTTGGCGGGAGGGTCACAGATACGCAGTATTTT	CSVGGRVTDTQYF
-	-	TRBV15	TRBJ2-5	TGTGCCATCAGGGACGGGCAGTACTTC	CAIRDGQYF
-	many	TRBV12-3/TRBV12-4	TRBJ1-2	TGTGCCAGCAGTTATACGGGTGACTATGGCTACACCTTC	CASSYTGDYGYTF
-	many	TRBV20-1	TRBJ1-5	TGCAGTGCGGGATCTTTAGGACCGGCTCCTAATCAGCCCCAGCATTTT	CSAGSLGPAPNQPQHF
TRBD2	-	TRBV3-1	TRBJ2-5	TGTGCCAGCACCGACCGGGGGGCCCAGTACTTC	CASTDRGAQYF
TRBD1	many	TRBV29-1	TRBJ2-1	TGCAGCGTTGTACCCGGGACAGGGAGTCAGTGGAATGAGCAGTTCTTC	CSVVPGTGSQWNEQFF
TRBD2	-	TRBV6-5	TRBJ2-7	TGTGCCAGCAGCCGGGCGGGAGTGGGGGAGTCCTACGAGCAGTACTTC	CASSRAGVGESYEQYF
TRBD1	-	TRBV20-1	TRBJ1-2	TGCAGTGCTAGCTGGACAGGATTCGGTGGCTACACCTTC	CSASWTGFGGYTF
TRBD2	few	TRBV7-9	TRBJ2-7	TGTGCCAGCAGGGACGCTAGCGGATCCTACGAGCAGTACTTC	CASRDASGSYEQYF
-	few	TRBV5-6	TRBJ2-3	TGTGCCAGCAGCTGGGGAAACCCCACAGATACGCAGTATTTT	CASSWGNPTDTQYF
-	many	TRBV12-3/TRBV12-4	TRBJ2-5	TGTGCCAGCAGTCCTGCCAGGGCAGAGACCCAGTACTTC	CASSPARAETQYF
-	few	TRBV9	TRBJ2-1	TGTGCCAGCAGCTCCGGAGGGGGGGTAGAAGGCTATGAGCAGTTCTTC	CASSSGGGVEGYEQFF
-	-	TRBV4-2	TRBJ2-7	TGTGCCAGCAGCCAAGAAGGTGGGGTATCCTACGAGCAGTACTTC	CASSQEGGVSYEQYF
-	many	TRBV12-3/TRBV12-4	TRBJ2-7	TGTGCCAGCAGTTCCTTCTCGGGCCTAGGGAGTTACGAGCAGTACTTC	CASSSFSGLGSYEQYF
-	few	TRBV29-1	TRBJ1-1	TGCAGCGTCGGTGGGGATAGAGCTGAAGCTTTCTTT	CSVGGDRAEAFF
-	-	TRBV10-1	TRBJ2-3	TGCGCCAGCAGTAGGGGACAAAAGACAGATACGCAGTATTTT	CASSRGQKTDTQYF
-	-	TRBV20-1	TRBJ1-2	TGCAGTGCTAGAGACACGAAGGCATCTAGAGGTGGCTACACCTTC	CSARDTKASRGGYTF
-	-	TRBV12-3/TRBV12-4	TRBJ2-7	TGTGCCAGCAGTTCGCCACCCCGGGACACCTACGAGCAGTACTTC	CASSSPPRDTYEQYF
TRBD1	few	TRBV29-1	TRBJ1-4	TGCAGCGTTGTTAAGGGGGCGCCTGAAAAACTGTTTTTT	CSVVKGAPEKLFF
TRBD2	many	TRBV12-3/TRBV12-4	TRBJ2-5	TGTGCCAGCAGTCCCGGGACTAGCGGGAGAGGCCAAGAGACCCAGTACTTC	CASSPGTSGRGQETQYF
-	-	TRBV5-8	TRBJ1-6	TGTGCCGCCCCCGGGGTTAATTCACCCCTCCACTTT	CAAPGVNSPLHF
-	few	TRBV20-1	TRBJ1-1	TGCAGTGCTAGGAATAGGGCAGTTGAGAGTGAAGCTTTCTTT	CSARNRAVESEAFF
TRBD2	-	TRBV10-2	TRBJ2-1	TGCGCCAGCACTACTAGCGGGATCTACAATGAGCAGTTCTTC	CASTTSGIYNEQFF
-	many	TRBV10-3	TRBJ2-7	TGTGCCATCAGTGGGGGAACTGGAAACGAGCAGTACTTC	CAISGGTGNEQYF
TRBD1	-	TRBV6-2/TRBV6-3	TRBJ2-7	TGTGCCAGCAGTTACACTGACAGGGAGACCACCTACGAGCAGTACTTC	CASSYTDRETTYEQYF
TRBD1	-	TRBV6-5	TRBJ2-7	TGTGCCAGCAGTTCATCCGGGACAGGGGGCTCACCTTTTACGTATGAGCAGTACTTC	CASSSSGTGGSPFTYEQYF
-	few	TRBV12-3/TRBV12-4	TRBJ2-7	TGTGCCAGCACCCGCGGGGAGTCCTCCTACGAGCAGTACTTC	CASTRGESSYEQYF
-	-	TRBV10-3	TRBJ2-7	TGTGCCACCAGACAACCTAGCTTAGTGTACGAGCAGTACTTC	CATRQPSLVYEQYF
-	-	TRBV6-1	TRBJ2-6	TGTGCCAGCAGCGCGGACCTGGCATTCTCTGGGGCCAACGTCCTGACTTTC	CASSADLAFSGANVLTF
TRBD1	many	TRBV4-2	TRBJ2-7	TGTGCCAGCAGCCAAGAACTGGGGACAGCTTCCTACGAGCAGTACTTC	CASSQELGTASYEQYF
TRBD2	many	TRBV7-2	TRBJ2-3	TGTGCCAGCAGCTCTAGCGGGGGGATCACAGATACGCAGTATTTT	CASSSSGGITDTQYF
TRBD1	few	TRBV3-1	TRBJ2-7	TGTGCCAGCAGCCAAGCCCTGATGACAGGGCCATTCGAGCAGTACTTC	CASSQALMTGPFEQYF
TRBD1	once	TRBV7-9	TRBJ2-7	TGTGCCAGCAGCTTAGGGTCGGGACAGGGGTCCTACGAGCAGTACTTC	CASSLGSGQGSYEQYF
-	many	TRBV12-3/TRBV12-4	TRBJ1-5	TGTGCCAGCAGCTTAAATAGCAATCAGCCCCAGCATTTT	CASSLNSNQPQHF
-	few	TRBV5-1	TRBJ1-1	TGCGCCAGCAGCGAGGGTAATATGAACACTGAAGCTTTCTTT	CASSEGNMNTEAFF
-	few	TRBV2	TRBJ2-1	TGTGCCAGAATTGGGACTTTTGGGAATGAGCAGTTCTTC	CARIGTFGNEQFF
-	many	TRBV29-1	TRBJ2-5	TGCAGCGTGGAACTCATAGGGATAGATCAAGAGACCCAGTACTTC	CSVELIGIDQETQYF
TRBD2	-	TRBV7-9	TRBJ2-7	TGTGCCAGCAGCTTGGTTCTAGCGGGAGCGGACGAGCAGTACTTC	CASSLVLAGADEQYF
-	-	TRBV15	TRBJ2-7	TGTGCCACCAGCAGGACTGGGCGGTCCTACGAGCAGTACTTC	CATSRTGRSYEQYF
TRBD1	-	TRBV29-1	TRBJ1-1	TGCAGCGTTGTTCGACAGGGGGTAGACACTGAAGCTTTCTTT	CSVVRQGVDTEAFF
-	-	TRBV20-1	TRBJ1-1	TGCAGTGCTAGAGATCGCCCTTTTTCGAACACTGAAGCTTTCTTT	CSARDRPFSNTEAFF
-	many	TRBV12-3/TRBV12-4	TRBJ2-5	TGTGCCAGCAGTACCGAGCCCGAGACCCAGTACTTC	CASSTEPETQYF